The 22 T cell receptor beta chains listed next were all sequenced from one sample in a study of patients and donors after allogeneic stem cell transplantation. A single record per CDR3 protein comes from TCRdb applying MiXCR to the RT-PCR reads. This table holds some 230,000 distinct CDR3 sequences, roughly 14% found once. Sequencing was done on a sample of blood, either unsorted or a sorted T cell fraction (not recorded which). The receptor source for this set is a human donor who was either an allogeneic HSCT recipient or a stem cell or donor lymphocyte infusion donor (not recorded which). It is not recorded whose cells these are; they may come from a transplant donor.

In nucleotides, the CDR3 is TGTGCCAGCAGTGAGACCGGGACAGGGTATGGCTACACCTTC. The encoded protein is CASSETGTGYGYTF. This sequence joins TRBV28 and TRBJ1-2; 9 nucleotides align to TRBD1. After removal of 5 bases from V and 5 bases from J, the junction contained 6 bases not matched to a gene. In germline, CDR1 is MDHEN, CDR2 SYDVKM. The CDR3 runs 14 residues.

This clonotype came up a few times. J is TRBJ2-1 and V is TRBV7-3, with unresolved D. The germline gives CDR1 SGHTA, CDR2 FQGTGA. The CDR3 spans 12 residues. V lost 3 bases and J lost 10, with 10 bases in between. In nucleotides, the CDR3 is TGTGCCAGCAGCTTCCTCGGCCGGGAGCAGTTCTTC. Its protein is CASSFLGREQFF.

In its sample, this clonotype was seen many times. The chain uses TRBV12-3 or TRBV12-4 and TRBJ2-1, with D possibly matching TRBD1 (6 bases). Trimming removed 1 base from V and 2 bases from J, with 12 bases in between. The CDR3 totals 16 residues. The CDR3 spells CASSLGGRGTYNEQFF. The CDR3, as DNA: TGTGCCAGCAGTTTAGGGGGCAGGGGAACCTACAATGAGCAGTTCTTC.

This clonotype has just a few counts. The chain joins TRBV12-3 or TRBV12-4 to TRBJ2-2; unclear D gene. Trimming took 6 bases from V and 5 from J, leaving 10 bases between them. The CDR3 consists of 13 residues. CDR3 coding DNA: TGTGCCAGCAGACTAACAAGGACCGGGGAGCTGTTTTTT. Translation: CASRLTRTGELFF.

In this sample, this clonotype turned up many times. The chain employs TRBV20-1 and TRBJ2-7, with D possibly being TRBD2 (6 bases). This CDR3 is built from 14 residues. CDR1 and CDR2 (germline): DFQATT, SNEGSKA (reference sequence). V was shortened by 0 bases and J by 2 bases, with 11 bases between the two germline ends. CDR3 amino acids: CSARDPAGTYEQYF. CDR3 sequence (DNA): TGCAGTGCTAGAGATCCGGCGGGAACCTACGAGCAGTACTTC.

The rearrangement links TRBV6-2 or TRBV6-3 to TRBJ2-2, with D perhaps TRBD2 (5 bases). Germline CDR1 MNHEY, CDR2 SVGEGT. CDR3 length equals 13 residues. V was pared by 6 bases and J by 6 bases, with 11 bases between. CDR3 protein: CASRTMRAGELFF. The CDR3 coding sequence is TGTGCCAGCAGAACCATGAGGGCCGGGGAGCTGTTTTTT.

The rearrangement joins TRBV9 to TRBJ1-2; no clear D gene. Germline-derived CDR1 and CDR2 are SGDLS and YYNGEE. V lost 3 bases and J 8 bases, leaving 14 bases between the germline ends. The CDR3 length is 13 residues. The CDR3 reads CASSADHSGGYTF. Here the CDR3 DNA reads TGTGCCAGCAGCGCCGACCACTCTGGGGGCTACACCTTC.

In this sample, this clonotype turned up once. The chain uses TRBV19 and TRBJ1-5; tentatively, D is TRBD1 (5 bases). Germline V gene sequence: CDR1 LNHDA, CDR2 SQIVND (reference sequence). The CDR3 is made up of 13 amino acids. V gave up 4 bases and J gave up 7 bases, with 11 bases separating them. The CDR3 here is CASSRGVKQPQHF. CDR3 bases: TGTGCCAGTAGTAGAGGGGTTAAGCAGCCCCAGCATTTT.

This clonotype was observed once. This chain links TRBV7-8 with TRBJ1-4; 10 bases align to TRBD1. The CDR3 runs 15 residues. Germline CDR1 reads SGHVS; CDR2 reads FQNEAQ. The J segment lost 15 bases and the V segment lost 4 bases, leaving 14 bases of the junction unmatched. The CDR3 spells CASSSTGTGAFGLFF. The CDR3 DNA is TGTGCCAGCAGCTCTACCGGGACAGGGGCATTTGGGTTGTTTTTT.

The chain links TRBV30 to TRBJ2-3, with TRBD2 identical over 8 bases. J was trimmed by 0 bases and V by 0 bases; bases with no gene match: 2. The germline V gene has CDR1 GTSNPN and CDR2 SVGIG (reference sequence). This CDR3 is built from 15 residues. CDR3 nucleotides: TGTGCCTGGAGTGTAGCTAGCGGGAGCACAGATACGCAGTATTTT. It encodes CAWSVASGSTDTQYF.

V usage is TRBV2 and J usage is TRBJ2-7, with D possibly TRBD1 on 5 matching bases. The length of the CDR3 is 15 residues. The V end lost 3 bases, the J end lost 0 bases, and 12 bases lay between the germline ends. Per germline, CDR1 SNHLY and CDR2 FYNNEI. CDR3 DNA: TGTGCCAGCAGTGAGACAGCCCTCAGCTCCTACGAGCAGTACTTC. Amino acid sequence: CASSETALSSYEQYF.

This clonotype was seen only a few times. The V and J genes are TRBV12-3 or TRBV12-4 and TRBJ2-2; D gene uncertain. Trimming removed 3 bases from V and 0 bases from J, with 8 bases in between. The CDR3 has 15 residues. CDR3 in DNA: TGTGCCAGCAGTTTTGCACAGACGAACACCGGGGAGCTGTTTTTT. Its protein product is CASSFAQTNTGELFF.

A few counts support this clonotype. The rearrangement uses TRBV20-1 and TRBJ1-2, with 7 nucleotides matching TRBD1. V lost 8 bases and J lost 4; bases outside the gene matches: 4. This CDR3 spans 11 amino acids. Per the germline V gene, CDR1 is DFQATT and CDR2 is SNEGSKA (reference sequence). CDR3 in amino acids: CSSRDSYGYTF. The CDR3 DNA reads as TGCAGTTCAAGGGACAGCTATGGCTACACCTTC.

This clonotype was detected many times. The chain combines TRBV11-2 with TRBJ2-5, with 9 bases matching TRBD1. CDR3 length: 15 amino acids. Germline V gene data show CDR1 as SGHAT and CDR2 as FQNNGV. The V segment lost 3 bases and the J segment 5 bases; nucleotides outside the gene matches: 7. The CDR3 DNA follows: TGTGCCAGCAGCTTTGGTACAGGGGGCATGGAGACCCAGTACTTC. Its protein is CASSFGTGGMETQYF.

The chain uses TRBV20-1 and TRBJ2-1, with TRBD2 identical over 15 bases. Germline lookup yields CDR1 DFQATT and CDR2 SNEGSKA (reference sequence). V shed 2 bases and J 8 bases; nucleotides not matched to a gene: 10. The CDR3 is made up of 17 amino acids. The CDR3 region has the DNA TGCAGTGCTAGATCTTTCGGACTAGCGGGGGGGTTGGATGAGCAGTTCTTC. Translated, it gives CSARSFGLAGGLDEQFF.

This clonotype was seen many times. This chain joins TRBV3-1 and TRBJ2-5, with D uncertain. Germline V gene data show CDR1 as LGHDT and CDR2 as YNNKEL (reference sequence). The length of the CDR3 is 14 residues. With 0 bases removed from V and 1 base from J, the gap between germline ends came to 6 bases. The CDR3 coding sequence is TGTGCCAGCAGCCAAGATCGACGCCAAGAGACCCAGTACTTC. Protein product: CASSQDRRQETQYF.

The CDR3 DNA reads as TGTGCCAGCAACCACACCCGGTCCTACGAGCAGTACTTC. It yields the protein CASNHTRSYEQYF. The chain links TRBV21-1 to TRBJ2-7; the tabulated D call, TRBD1, remains unverified against the DNA. TRBV21-1 is shown as a pseudogene. This CDR3 comprises 13 residues.

The rearrangement links TRBV3-1 to TRBJ1-2; D unclear. Germline CDR1 is LGHDT and CDR2 is YNNKEL (reference sequence). The V end lost 5 bases, the J end lost 2 bases, and 12 bases lay between the germline ends. The CDR3 has 14 residues. CDR3 DNA: TGTGCCAGCAGCTCCTCCTGGGCAAACTATGGCTACACCTTC. This encodes CASSSSWANYGYTF.

The chain combines TRBV5-5 with TRBJ2-3; D may be TRBD1 (5 bases). Germline V gene sequence: CDR1 SGHKS, CDR2 YYEKEE (reference sequence). The CDR3 is 15 amino acids. V gave up 6 bases and J gave up 0 bases, with 14 bases separating them. CDR3 coding DNA: TGTGCCAGCACCCCCGGACATTCTAGCACAGATACGCAGTATTTT. It codes for CASTPGHSSTDTQYF. The full variable domain, rest sourced from reference TRBV5-5 and TRBJ2-3, is DAGVTQSPTHLIKTRGQQVTLRCSPISGHKSVSWYQQVLGQGPQFIFQYYEKEERGRGNFPDRFSARQFPNYSSELNVNALLLGDSALYLCASTPGHSSTDTQYFGPGTRLTVL.

This clonotype was detected a few times. The chain uses TRBV6-2 or TRBV6-3 and TRBJ2-3, with 8 bases identical to TRBD1. The CDR3 contains 15 residues. V lost 2 bases, J lost 6 bases, and 7 bases stayed unmatched. Per germline, CDR1 MNHEY and CDR2 SVGEGT. CDR3 loop: CASSYASGGLDTQYF. The CDR3 nucleotides are TGTGCCAGCAGTTACGCGTCAGGGGGCCTGGATACGCAGTATTTT.

The rearrangement uses TRBV5-1 and TRBJ2-7, with D tentatively TRBD2 (6 bases). The CDR3 contains 14 residues. Germline-derived CDR1 and CDR2 are SGHRS and YFSETQ. V dropped 4 bases and J dropped 2 bases, with 13 bases sitting between them. This CDR3 is CASSPGTPTYEQYF. CDR3 DNA sequence: TGCGCCAGCAGCCCCGGGACTCCAACCTACGAGCAGTACTTC. Filled out from reference TRBV5-1 and TRBJ2-7, the complete variable domain reads KAGVTQTPRYLIKTRGQQVTLSCSPISGHRSVSWYQQTPGQGLQFLFEYFSETQRNKGNFPGRFSGRQFSNSRSEMNVSTLELGDSALYLCASSPGTPTYEQYFGPGTRLTVT.

Only a few counts were recorded for this clonotype. V and J are TRBV18 and TRBJ2-3, with TRBD1 matching 7 bases. Germline loops: CDR1 KGHSH, CDR2 LQKENI. V lost 3 bases, J lost 0 bases, and 3 bases stayed unmatched. The CDR3 extends over 15 amino acids. Written as DNA, the CDR3 is TGTGCCAGCTCACCCGGGACAGTGAGCACAGATACGCAGTATTTT. Encoded protein: CASSPGTVSTDTQYF.